The rows below give T cell receptor beta chains drawn from one sample of a study of T-cell memory formation after mild COVID-19. TCRdb re-called the 5' RACE reads through MiXCR, storing one row per CDR3 protein. Counted here are just under 50,000 distinct CDR3 sequences, 10% to 15% occurring once; the ten biggest clones make up around 24%. The sequencing input was PBMCs or a T cell subset sorted from them (not recorded which). These TCRs come from a man aged 18-30 years who had mild COVID-19 (a few samples of this study predate the infection). Cell type and time point are not known. Both conserved end residues are part of each CDR3. The D gene is left open where the match is weak. Some rows have no size entry. The others give once, few or many, or a class for an expanded clone.

CDR3 DNA: TGCGCCAGCAGCCAAGATCCCGAAACCTATGGCTACACCTTC; CDR3 protein: CASSQDPETYGYTF; J gene: TRBJ1-2; V gene: TRBV4-1; clone size: -; D gene: -
CDR3 DNA: TGTGCCAGCAGCCCCAGGGCGGGCAGGCCCACAGATACGCAGTATTTT; CDR3 protein: CASSPRAGRPTDTQYF; J gene: TRBJ2-3; V gene: TRBV7-8; clone size: many; D gene: -
CDR3 DNA: TGTGCCAGCAGTTTATATCTGGAACCGAGGGGCTACACCTTC; CDR3 protein: CASSLYLEPRGYTF; J gene: TRBJ1-2; V gene: TRBV28; clone size: few; D gene: -
CDR3 DNA: TGTGCCAGCACCGCGCCCGGGGGTAAATTTGGCGAGCAGTACTTC; CDR3 protein: CASTAPGGKFGEQYF; J gene: TRBJ2-7; V gene: TRBV6-2/TRBV6-3; clone size: many; D gene: -
CDR3 DNA: TGTGCCAGCATGAGTGGAATAACTGCTGGCTTCCAGCATTTT; CDR3 protein: CASMSGITAGFQHF; J gene: TRBJ1-5; V gene: TRBV2; clone size: once; D gene: -
CDR3 DNA: TGCGCCAGCAGCTTTGCGGGACTAGCGGCAGATACGCAGTATTTT; CDR3 protein: CASSFAGLAADTQYF; J gene: TRBJ2-3; V gene: TRBV5-1; clone size: -; D gene: TRBD2
CDR3 DNA: TGCGCCAGCAGCTTTGACAAGAGCACAGATACGCAGTATTTT; CDR3 protein: CASSFDKSTDTQYF; J gene: TRBJ2-3; V gene: TRBV5-1; clone size: many; D gene: -
CDR3 DNA: TGTGCCAGCAGCCCGGTAGCGGGGGGTACTAGCACAGATACGCAGTATTTT; CDR3 protein: CASSPVAGGTSTDTQYF; J gene: TRBJ2-3; V gene: TRBV2; clone size: few; D gene: TRBD2
CDR3 DNA: TGCGCCAGCAGGCGAACCGGGACTAACACAGATACGCAGTATTTT; CDR3 protein: CASRRTGTNTDTQYF; J gene: TRBJ2-3; V gene: TRBV4-1; clone size: many; D gene: TRBD2
CDR3 DNA: TGCAGCGTTGAAGAAGATCGCGGGCGCTCCTACAATGAGCAGTTCTTC; CDR3 protein: CSVEEDRGRSYNEQFF; J gene: TRBJ2-1; V gene: TRBV29-1; clone size: few; D gene: -
CDR3 DNA: TGTGCCACCAGCCAGGACAGAGGGGGCTACGAGCAGTACTTC; CDR3 protein: CATSQDRGGYEQYF; J gene: TRBJ2-7; V gene: TRBV15; clone size: many; D gene: -
CDR3 DNA: TGTGCCAGCAGCTCGGGTGTCAGGGGCTCCTCCTACGAGCAGTACTTC; CDR3 protein: CASSSGVRGSSYEQYF; J gene: TRBJ2-7; V gene: TRBV7-6; clone size: few; D gene: -
CDR3 DNA: TGTGCCAGCAGTGACAACGCTAACTATGGCTACACCTTC; CDR3 protein: CASSDNANYGYTF; J gene: TRBJ1-2; V gene: TRBV6-4; clone size: few; D gene: -
CDR3 DNA: TGTGCCAGCGGATGGACTTTGGGGGGCTACACCTTC; CDR3 protein: CASGWTLGGYTF; J gene: TRBJ1-2; V gene: TRBV2; clone size: -; D gene: -
CDR3 DNA: TGTGCCAGCAGGAAAGCGACAGGAGGTGGCGAAGGCTACACCTTC; CDR3 protein: CASRKATGGGEGYTF; J gene: TRBJ1-2; V gene: TRBV27; clone size: -; D gene: -
CDR3 DNA: TGCGCCAGCAGCCAACCTGCGGGACAGGGGGCAGGCACAGATACGCAGTATTTT; CDR3 protein: CASSQPAGQGAGTDTQYF; J gene: TRBJ2-3; V gene: TRBV4-3; clone size: few; D gene: TRBD1
CDR3 DNA: TGTGCCAGCAGCCTAGACAGGAAAAGCACAGATACGCAGTATTTT; CDR3 protein: CASSLDRKSTDTQYF; J gene: TRBJ2-3; V gene: TRBV7-9; clone size: once; D gene: -
CDR3 DNA: TGTGCCAGCAGCCCAGGACAGGCGGGGACTGAAGCTTTCTTT; CDR3 protein: CASSPGQAGTEAFF; J gene: TRBJ1-1; V gene: TRBV12-3/TRBV12-4; clone size: few; D gene: TRBD1
CDR3 DNA: TGTGCCACTTTTGGAGGGTCCTCCTACGAGCAGTACTTC; CDR3 protein: CATFGGSSYEQYF; J gene: TRBJ2-7; V gene: TRBV6-6; clone size: -; D gene: -
CDR3 DNA: TGTGCTAGCAGCTCTTGGGGGACAGGGGGCGATGAGCAGTTCTTC; CDR3 protein: CASSSWGTGGDEQFF; J gene: TRBJ2-1; V gene: TRBV7-7; clone size: few; D gene: TRBD1
CDR3 DNA: TGCAGCGTTTCAGAAATGGGTAATTCACCCCTCCACTTT; CDR3 protein: CSVSEMGNSPLHF; J gene: TRBJ1-6; V gene: TRBV29-1; clone size: few; D gene: -
CDR3 DNA: TGTGCCAGCAGTTTATTGGCGGGGGGGACCACCGGGGAGCTGTTTTTT; CDR3 protein: CASSLLAGGTTGELFF; J gene: TRBJ2-2; V gene: TRBV7-8; clone size: few; D gene: TRBD2
CDR3 DNA: TGTGCCAGCACCAACTACTATAGCAATCAGCCCCAGCATTTT; CDR3 protein: CASTNYYSNQPQHF; J gene: TRBJ1-5; V gene: TRBV2; clone size: -; D gene: -
CDR3 DNA: TGTGCCAGCAGGCTAACAGGGGGCAACTCCTACGAGCAGTACTTC; CDR3 protein: CASRLTGGNSYEQYF; J gene: TRBJ2-7; V gene: TRBV6-2/TRBV6-3; clone size: few; D gene: TRBD1
CDR3 DNA: TGTGCCAGCAGTTTAATCCGGGAGGGGGAAGCTTTCTTT; CDR3 protein: CASSLIREGEAFF; J gene: TRBJ1-1; V gene: TRBV12-3/TRBV12-4; clone size: once; D gene: -
CDR3 DNA: TGCGCCAGCAGCTTGTTTGGACAGGAGAACACTGAAGCTTTCTTT; CDR3 protein: CASSLFGQENTEAFF; J gene: TRBJ1-1; V gene: TRBV5-1; clone size: -; D gene: TRBD1
CDR3 DNA: TGTGCCAGCAGCTTAATTAGGAAGGGCACCGGGGAGCTGTTTTTT; CDR3 protein: CASSLIRKGTGELFF; J gene: TRBJ2-2; V gene: TRBV7-2; clone size: few; D gene: -
CDR3 DNA: TGTGCCACCAGTGACCCGACCCGGACAGGTACGCAGTATTTT; CDR3 protein: CATSDPTRTGTQYF; J gene: TRBJ2-3; V gene: TRBV24-1; clone size: -; D gene: TRBD1
CDR3 DNA: TGTGCCAGCAGCTTTACAGATACGCAGTATTTT; CDR3 protein: CASSFTDTQYF; J gene: TRBJ2-3; V gene: TRBV7-9; clone size: many; D gene: -
CDR3 DNA: TGTGCCAGCAGCTCCGACAGCTACGAGCAGTACTTC; CDR3 protein: CASSSDSYEQYF; J gene: TRBJ2-7; V gene: TRBV6-6; clone size: -; D gene: -
CDR3 DNA: TGTGCCAGCAGCCTAGGGACACAACAAGAGACCCAGTACTTC; CDR3 protein: CASSLGTQQETQYF; J gene: TRBJ2-5; V gene: TRBV5-5; clone size: -; D gene: -
CDR3 DNA: TGCAGTGCTACTAGCGGGGGGGCCGAGGACCAAGAGACCCAGTACTTC; CDR3 protein: CSATSGGAEDQETQYF; J gene: TRBJ2-5; V gene: TRBV20-1; clone size: few; D gene: TRBD2
CDR3 DNA: TGTGCCAGCAGCTCGACCACTACCCCCTACAATGAGCAGTTCTTC; CDR3 protein: CASSSTTTPYNEQFF; J gene: TRBJ2-1; V gene: TRBV11-2; clone size: many; D gene: -
CDR3 DNA: TGTGCCAGCAGCCAAGATGAGTACAACAATGAGCAGTTCTTC; CDR3 protein: CASSQDEYNNEQFF; J gene: TRBJ2-1; V gene: TRBV3-1; clone size: -; D gene: -
CDR3 DNA: TGCGCCAGCAGCCAAGGGGGGAGGAGCGGGGACGAGCAGTACTTC; CDR3 protein: CASSQGGRSGDEQYF; J gene: TRBJ2-7; V gene: TRBV4-3; clone size: -; D gene: TRBD2
CDR3 DNA: TGTGCCAGCAGTCTCCAGGCTACCTTAACCTACGAGCAGTACTTC; CDR3 protein: CASSLQATLTYEQYF; J gene: TRBJ2-7; V gene: TRBV12-3/TRBV12-4; clone size: few; D gene: -
CDR3 DNA: TGTGCCAGCAGCAGGGACAGGCGCACAGATACGCAGTATTTT; CDR3 protein: CASSRDRRTDTQYF; J gene: TRBJ2-3; V gene: TRBV3-1; clone size: many; D gene: TRBD1
CDR3 DNA: TGTGCCAGCAGCCAAGCTCTGGGGGCCAACTACAATGAGCAGTTCTTC; CDR3 protein: CASSQALGANYNEQFF; J gene: TRBJ2-1; V gene: TRBV14; clone size: few; D gene: -
CDR3 DNA: TGTGCCAGCAGCTTGGGGACAGGACCTGAAAAACTGTTTTTT; CDR3 protein: CASSLGTGPEKLFF; J gene: TRBJ1-4; V gene: TRBV7-9; clone size: few; D gene: TRBD1
CDR3 DNA: TGTGCCAGCAGCCGACAGGTGGAAGATGAAAAACTGTTTTTT; CDR3 protein: CASSRQVEDEKLFF; J gene: TRBJ1-4; V gene: TRBV7-6; clone size: -; D gene: -
CDR3 DNA: TGTGCCAGCAGCTTAGGAGAAAGCACTGAAGCTTTCTTT; CDR3 protein: CASSLGESTEAFF; J gene: TRBJ1-1; V gene: TRBV7-6; clone size: -; D gene: -
CDR3 DNA: TGTGCCAGCAGCACCGACAGGGTCGATGGGGAGCTGTTTTTT; CDR3 protein: CASSTDRVDGELFF; J gene: TRBJ2-2; V gene: TRBV7-3; clone size: few; D gene: TRBD1
CDR3 DNA: TGTGCCAGCAGGACCGATTACGTGGGACTAGCGGTGGCTTCGGATACGCAGTATTTT; CDR3 protein: CASRTDYVGLAVASDTQYF; J gene: TRBJ2-3; V gene: TRBV12-3/TRBV12-4; clone size: -; D gene: TRBD2
CDR3 DNA: TGTGCCAGCAGGGATGGGCCTTCCTACGAGCAGTACTTC; CDR3 protein: CASRDGPSYEQYF; J gene: TRBJ2-7; V gene: TRBV2; clone size: few; D gene: -
CDR3 DNA: TGTGCCAGCAGTGAAGCGGCCCCCGGGTGGACCTACGAGCAGTACTTC; CDR3 protein: CASSEAAPGWTYEQYF; J gene: TRBJ2-7; V gene: TRBV2; clone size: few; D gene: -
CDR3 DNA: TGTGCCAGCTCTCCAGTGGGGAACCCAAATCAGCCCCAGCATTTT; CDR3 protein: CASSPVGNPNQPQHF; J gene: TRBJ1-5; V gene: TRBV18; clone size: -; D gene: -
CDR3 DNA: TGCGCCAGCAGCTTAGGACAGATAACTAATGAAAAACTGTTTTTT; CDR3 protein: CASSLGQITNEKLFF; J gene: TRBJ1-4; V gene: TRBV5-1; clone size: few; D gene: -
CDR3 DNA: TGTGCCAGCAGCTTAGCGGCCCCCAATCCCACCGGGGAGCTGTTTTTT; CDR3 protein: CASSLAAPNPTGELFF; J gene: TRBJ2-2; V gene: TRBV7-2; clone size: -; D gene: -
CDR3 DNA: TGTGCCAGCAGCCACGGACCGCAGCAGTACTTC; CDR3 protein: CASSHGPQQYF; J gene: TRBJ2-7; V gene: TRBV14; clone size: -; D gene: -
CDR3 DNA: TGTGCCAGCAGTGAACAGGGCCAGGGGTCCGGGGAGCTGTTTTTT; CDR3 protein: CASSEQGQGSGELFF; J gene: TRBJ2-2; V gene: TRBV2; clone size: -; D gene: -
CDR3 DNA: TGTGCCAGCAGTTCGGGACAGCATAATTCACCCCTCCACTTT; CDR3 protein: CASSSGQHNSPLHF; J gene: TRBJ1-6; V gene: TRBV28; clone size: -; D gene: TRBD1
CDR3 DNA: TGCGCCAGCAGCCAAGATTCGGCTAGCGGCACAGATACGCAGTATTTT; CDR3 protein: CASSQDSASGTDTQYF; J gene: TRBJ2-3; V gene: TRBV4-1; clone size: few; D gene: -
CDR3 DNA: TGTGCCAGCAGTGAGGAGCGGGGGAGGACCCAGTACTTC; CDR3 protein: CASSEERGRTQYF; J gene: TRBJ2-5; V gene: TRBV2; clone size: few; D gene: TRBD2
CDR3 DNA: TGTGCCAGCAGCCCGGACAGTTCTTTAGAATATGGCTACACCTTC; CDR3 protein: CASSPDSSLEYGYTF; J gene: TRBJ1-2; V gene: TRBV4-2; clone size: -; D gene: -
CDR3 DNA: TGTGCCAGCGGGGAGGGGCGGCAAGAGACCCAGTACTTC; CDR3 protein: CASGEGRQETQYF; J gene: TRBJ2-5; V gene: TRBV6-5; clone size: many; D gene: TRBD2
CDR3 DNA: TGCGCCAGCGCCGAGGGGACAGACTCCTACAATGAGCAGTTCTTC; CDR3 protein: CASAEGTDSYNEQFF; J gene: TRBJ2-1; V gene: TRBV5-1; clone size: many; D gene: TRBD1
CDR3 DNA: TGCGCCAGCGGGCGAACCCGGGGGACAGGGAACACCGGGGAGCTGTTTTTT; CDR3 protein: CASGRTRGTGNTGELFF; J gene: TRBJ2-2; V gene: TRBV4-1; clone size: many; D gene: TRBD1
CDR3 DNA: TGTGCCAGCAGCCCCGGGGGGGCAAACACTGAAGCTTTCTTT; CDR3 protein: CASSPGGANTEAFF; J gene: TRBJ1-1; V gene: TRBV28; clone size: -; D gene: -
CDR3 DNA: TGTGCCAGCAGCCTTAGCGGTCCCAATGAGCAGTTCTTC; CDR3 protein: CASSLSGPNEQFF; J gene: TRBJ2-1; V gene: TRBV14; clone size: many; D gene: -
CDR3 DNA: TGTGCCAGTAGTCCGGACAGGGGGATGAACACTGAAGCTTTCTTT; CDR3 protein: CASSPDRGMNTEAFF; J gene: TRBJ1-1; V gene: TRBV19; clone size: few; D gene: TRBD1